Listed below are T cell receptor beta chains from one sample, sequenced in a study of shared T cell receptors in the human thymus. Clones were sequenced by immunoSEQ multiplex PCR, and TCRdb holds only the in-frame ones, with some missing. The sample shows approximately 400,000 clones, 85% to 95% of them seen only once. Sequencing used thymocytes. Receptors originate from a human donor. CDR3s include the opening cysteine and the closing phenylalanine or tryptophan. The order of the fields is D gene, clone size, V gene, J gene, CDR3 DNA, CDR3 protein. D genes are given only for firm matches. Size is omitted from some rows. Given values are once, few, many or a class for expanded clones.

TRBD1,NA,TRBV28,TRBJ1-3,TGTGCCAGCAGTTCCGGGACAGGACAACTAAGTTCCTCTGGAAACACCATATATTTT,CASSSGTGQLSSSGNTIYF
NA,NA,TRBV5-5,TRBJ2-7,TGTGCCAGCAGCTTGGCCTTGGAGGGTTCCTACGAGCAGTACTTC,CASSLALEGSYEQYF
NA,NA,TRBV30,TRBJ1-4,TGTGCCTGGAGTGTCCCCACGGGCGGAGAAAAACTGTTTTTT,CAWSVPTGGEKLFF
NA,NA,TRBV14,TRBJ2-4,TGTGCCAGCAGCCAAGTTACGAAAAACATTCAGTACTTC,CASSQVTKNIQYF
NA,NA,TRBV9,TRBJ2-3,TGTGCCAGCAGCGTAGGCAGCCTAGATGCGGATACGCAGTATTTT,CASSVGSLDADTQYF
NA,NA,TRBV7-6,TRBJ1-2,TGTGCCAGCAGCTCCGACAGGACCGTCTATGGCTACACCTTC,CASSSDRTVYGYTF
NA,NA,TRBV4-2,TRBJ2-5,TGTGCCAGCAGCCAAGACAGATCAGAGACCCAGTACTTC,CASSQDRSETQYF
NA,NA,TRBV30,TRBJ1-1,TGTGCCTCCTCACACAGGAGCGAAGCTTTCTTT,CASSHRSEAFF
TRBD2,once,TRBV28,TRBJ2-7,TGTGCCAGCAGTATCCTCCCAGCGGGACGGAGCTCCTACGAGCAGTACTTC,CASSILPAGRSSYEQYF
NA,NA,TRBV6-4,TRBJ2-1,TGTGCCAGCAGCCCCACCCAAGGGGGAAGGTACAATGAGCAGTTCTTC,CASSPTQGGRYNEQFF